What follows describes a single T cell receptor beta chain. Its cognate antigen is unknown. The data are from a study of T cells after yellow fever vaccination. Study results and limitations: Researchers cautioned that FACS-sorted repertoires could harbor abundant clonotypes contaminating from the bulk population. Reappearance after the booster was observed for most primary-vaccination clones (96% CD4, over 75% CD8).

In making TCR cDNA, 5'RACE template switching added a universal primer site and UMIs to it. TCRdb passed the 5' RACE reads through MiXCR, listing each CDR3 protein once. This table has approximately 350,000 distinct CDR3 sequences, approximately 10% appearing once. V shed 2 bases, J shed 4 bases, and the junction held 2 bases outside the gene matches. Germline-derived CDR1 and CDR2 are SGHAT and FQNNGV. This CDR3 spans 14 amino acids. The starting material was PBMCs, obtained on the day of the first yellow fever vaccination. The chain links TRBV11-2 to TRBJ2-7; TRBD2 agrees at 10 bases. This receptor was identified in a man between 18 and 29 years old who received the YFV17D yellow fever vaccine. CDR3: CASSLLAGVYEQYV. The CDR3 region has the DNA TGTGCCAGCAGCTTACTAGCGGGGGTTTACGAGCAGTACGTC.